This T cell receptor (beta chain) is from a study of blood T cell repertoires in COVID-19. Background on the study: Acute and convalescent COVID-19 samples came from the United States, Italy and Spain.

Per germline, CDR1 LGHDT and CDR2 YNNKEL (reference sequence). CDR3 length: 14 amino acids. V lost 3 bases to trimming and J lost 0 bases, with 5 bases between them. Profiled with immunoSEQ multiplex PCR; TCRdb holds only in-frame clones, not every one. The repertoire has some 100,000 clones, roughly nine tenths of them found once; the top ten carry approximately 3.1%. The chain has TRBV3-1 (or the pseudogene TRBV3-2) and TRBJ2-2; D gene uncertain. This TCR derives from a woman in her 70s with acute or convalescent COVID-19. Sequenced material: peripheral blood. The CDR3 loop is CASSQLTNTGELFF. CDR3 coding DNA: TGTGCCAGCAGCCAGCTAACGAACACCGGGGAGCTGTTTTTT.